A selection of T cell receptor beta chains follows, all from one sample in a study of T cell responses to AZD1222 COVID-19 vaccine. TCRdb's table, derived via immunoSEQ multiplex PCR, lists solely in-frame clones and lacks some. The top ten hold just over 9.5% of the sample, which has around 110,000 clones, about 90% seen once. Sequencing used peripheral blood, obtained on day 0 of AZD1222 vaccination. The receptors were gathered from an adult in good health. The conserved cysteine and the conserved F or W are not part of the CDR3 here. The size of a clone is reported for some rows only, either as once, few or many, or as a class for expanded clones.

clone size | J gene | V gene | CDR3 protein
. | TRBJ2-6 | TRBV5-1 | ASSLDGTGANVLT
few | TRBJ1-6 | TRBV7-2 | ASKLWDGSSYNSPLH
. | TRBJ2-3 | TRBV9 | ASCPGDTDTQY
few | TRBJ1-6 | TRBV4-3 | ASSQGLTDYNSPLH
. | TRBJ2-2 | TRBV18 | ASSPRTSGTGELF
. | TRBJ1-1 | TRBV5-1 | ASSVTGDTTEAF
. | TRBJ2-7 | TRBV6-5 | ASVWDRGSSYEQY
. | TRBJ2-7 | TRBV15 | ATSKGGSSYEQY
few | TRBJ1-2 | TRBV6-5 | ASSSQGRGSYGYT
. | TRBJ2-7 | TRBV5-4 | ASSRTSGGPYEQY
. | TRBJ2-3 | TRBV7-3 | ASSLGTSGSTDTQY
. | TRBJ2-2 | TRBV9 | ASSAGTSAAGELF
. | TRBJ1-2 | TRBV6-2/TRBV6-3 | ASSLTGLYGYT
. | TRBJ1-2 | TRBV29-1 | SVESSGPRGYT
. | TRBJ1-5 | TRBV7-2 | ASSPLGQPQH
few | TRBJ1-3 | TRBV4-1 | ASSQDPGLSGNTIY
. | TRBJ1-2 | TRBV28 | ASSSGGGGYGYT
. | TRBJ2-2 | TRBV4-1 | ASSQGLAGTSTGELF
. | TRBJ1-1 | TRBV5-1 | ASSVQGWGTEAF
. | TRBJ1-5 | TRBV5-1 | ASSLVPTGLGEPQH
. | TRBJ2-7 | TRBV18 | ASSGQGTYEQY
. | TRBJ1-1 | TRBV12-1 | ASRHRGQTEAF
. | TRBJ2-7 | TRBV27 | ASSFRGSYEQY
. | TRBJ1-1 | TRBV29-1 | SGDRGLNTEAF
. | TRBJ1-6 | TRBV28 | ASSLGQGVYNSPLH
. | TRBJ1-1 | TRBV20-1 | SARGDTEAF
. | TRBJ2-1 | TRBV6-5 | AIRTGRVNEQF
. | TRBJ1-2 | TRBV29-1 | SVDPGGGLGYGYT
once | TRBJ1-2 | TRBV3-1/TRBV3-2 | ASSRGPALGGYT
. | TRBJ2-7 | TRBV6-1 | ASSEAAGTVSYEQY
. | TRBJ2-5 | TRBV7-3 | ASSFGGPRGQGAQY
. | TRBJ1-3 | TRBV15 | ATSSVGGGNTIY
once | TRBJ2-3 | TRBV7-3 | ASRPASTDTQY
. | TRBJ1-1 | TRBV7-6 | ASSLGPGVNTEAF
few | TRBJ2-1 | TRBV14 | ASAARPSDEQF
few | TRBJ1-5 | TRBV6-2/TRBV6-3 | ASSHPDRVSNQPQH
. | TRBJ2-7 | TRBV4-1 | ASSQANQPGVEQY
. | TRBJ2-7 | TRBV9 | ASSVGPGGAPTYEQY
. | TRBJ2-1 | TRBV7-3 | ASSGAPSSYNEQF
. | TRBJ2-1 | TRBV5-1 | ASSSYLQGLAKSYNEQF
. | TRBJ2-1 | TRBV7-6 | ASSLAPSGRLSSYNEQF
. | TRBJ1-2 | TRBV19 | AIREGGAYGYT
. | TRBJ2-5 | TRBV6-5 | ASSSRPSGETQY
. | TRBJ2-2 | TRBV6-6 | ASSYGGSGNTGELF
. | TRBJ1-5 | TRBV6-5 | ASSPGTGDLRH
. | TRBJ2-7 | TRBV5-1 | ASSSPGQGHEQY
. | TRBJ1-2 | TRBV6-5 | ASSYLTGNYAGYT
. | TRBJ1-2 | TRBV5-5 | ASSLVGGQVDGYT
. | TRBJ2-3 | TRBV7-2 | ASSAGTARTDTQY
. | TRBJ1-2 | TRBV28 | ASRPGPDRGYT
. | TRBJ2-5 | TRBV7-3 | ASSLGSRGETQY
. | TRBJ2-3 | TRBV4-2 | ASRQTSTGTAGADTQY
. | TRBJ1-1 | TRBV28 | ASSLMGEGSTEAF